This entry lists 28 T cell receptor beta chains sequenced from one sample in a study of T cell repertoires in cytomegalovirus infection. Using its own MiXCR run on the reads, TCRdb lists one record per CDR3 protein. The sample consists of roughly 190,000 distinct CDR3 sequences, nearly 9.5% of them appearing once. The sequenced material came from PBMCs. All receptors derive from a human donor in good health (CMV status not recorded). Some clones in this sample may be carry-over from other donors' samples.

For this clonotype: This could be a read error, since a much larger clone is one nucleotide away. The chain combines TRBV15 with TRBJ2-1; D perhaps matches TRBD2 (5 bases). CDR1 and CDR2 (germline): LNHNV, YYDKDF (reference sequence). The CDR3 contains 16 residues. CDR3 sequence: CTTSRDFNPPGNEQFF. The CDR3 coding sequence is TGTACCACCAGCAGAGATTTTAACCCTCCGGGGAATGAGCAGTTCTTC.

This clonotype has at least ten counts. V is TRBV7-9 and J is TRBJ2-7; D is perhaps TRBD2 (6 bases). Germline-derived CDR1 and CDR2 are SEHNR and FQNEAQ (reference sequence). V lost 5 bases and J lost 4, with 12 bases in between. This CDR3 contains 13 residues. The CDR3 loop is CASSPPGGYEQYF. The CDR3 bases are TGTGCCAGCAGCCCCCCTGGGGGGTACGAGCAGTACTTC. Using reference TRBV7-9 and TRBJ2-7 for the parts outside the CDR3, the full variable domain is DTGVSQNPRHKITKRGQNVTFRCDPISEHNRLYWYRQTLGQGPEFLTYFQNEAQLEKSRLLSDRFSAERPKGSFSTLEIQRTEQGDSAMYLCASSPPGGYEQYFGPGTRLTVT.

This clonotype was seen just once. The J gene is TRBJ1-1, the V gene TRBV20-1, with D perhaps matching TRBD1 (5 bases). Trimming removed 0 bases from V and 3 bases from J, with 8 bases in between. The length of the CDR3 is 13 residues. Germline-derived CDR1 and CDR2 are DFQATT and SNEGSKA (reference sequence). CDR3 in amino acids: CSARDDRHTEAFF. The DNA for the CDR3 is TGCAGTGCTAGAGACGACAGACACACTGAAGCTTTCTTT.

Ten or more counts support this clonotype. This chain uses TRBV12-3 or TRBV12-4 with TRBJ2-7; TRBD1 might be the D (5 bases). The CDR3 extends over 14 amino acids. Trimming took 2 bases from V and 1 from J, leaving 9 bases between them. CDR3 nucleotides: TGTGCCAGCAGTTTAAGACAGAATTCCTACGAGCAGTACTTC. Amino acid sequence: CASSLRQNSYEQYF.

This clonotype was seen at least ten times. The DNA of the CDR3 is TGTGCCAGCAGCCCTCCCGGGAGTCGGACAGATACGCAGTATTTT. Residues: CASSPPGSRTDTQYF. The chain combines TRBV7-8 with TRBJ2-3, with TRBD2 as a possible D gene (6 bases). The CDR3 runs 15 residues. Trimming shortened V by 5 bases and J by 3 bases, and 15 bases separated the two germline ends. In germline, CDR1 is SGHVS, CDR2 FQNEAQ.

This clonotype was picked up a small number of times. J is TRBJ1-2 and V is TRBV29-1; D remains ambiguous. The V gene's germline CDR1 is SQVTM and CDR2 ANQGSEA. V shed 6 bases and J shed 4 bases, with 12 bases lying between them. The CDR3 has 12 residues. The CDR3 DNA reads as TGCAGCGTGGTCTTTTTCGGCTATGGCTACACCTTC. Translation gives CSVVFFGYGYTF.

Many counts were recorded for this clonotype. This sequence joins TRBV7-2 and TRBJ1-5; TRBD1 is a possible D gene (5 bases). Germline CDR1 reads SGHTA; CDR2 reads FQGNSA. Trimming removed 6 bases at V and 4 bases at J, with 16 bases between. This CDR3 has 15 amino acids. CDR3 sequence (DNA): TGTGCCAGCAGTTCCGAGAGGGGCGGGAATCAGCCCCAGCATTTT. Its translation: CASSSERGGNQPQHF. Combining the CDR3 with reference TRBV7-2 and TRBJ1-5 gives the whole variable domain GAGVSQSPSNKVTEKGKDVELRCDPISGHTALYWYRQSLGQGLEFLIYFQGNSAPDKSGLPSDRFSAERTGGSVSTLTIQRTQQEDSAVYLCASSSERGGNQPQHFGDGTRLSIL.

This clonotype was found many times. Here the CDR3 DNA reads TGTGCCAGCAGCAAGACTAGCGGCCCGACCCCCGAGCAGTACTTC. This encodes CASSKTSGPTPEQYF. The genes are TRBV7-3 and TRBJ2-7, with 9 positions matching TRBD2. Germline lookup yields CDR1 SGHTA and CDR2 FQGTGA. The V segment lost 5 bases and the J segment 6 bases; nucleotides outside the gene matches: 11. This CDR3 has 15 residues.

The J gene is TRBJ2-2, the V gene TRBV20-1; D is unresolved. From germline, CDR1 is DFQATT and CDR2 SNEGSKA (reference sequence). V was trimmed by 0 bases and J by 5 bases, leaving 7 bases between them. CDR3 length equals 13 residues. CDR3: CSAREVVTGELFF. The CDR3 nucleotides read TGCAGTGCTAGAGAGGTCGTTACCGGGGAGCTGTTTTTT.

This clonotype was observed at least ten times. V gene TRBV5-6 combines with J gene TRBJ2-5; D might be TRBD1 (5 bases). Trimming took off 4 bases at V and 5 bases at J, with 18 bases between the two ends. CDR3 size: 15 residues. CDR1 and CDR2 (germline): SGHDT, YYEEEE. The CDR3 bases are TGTGCCAGCAGCCGCCCCCGGGTGGGGCTGGAGACCCAGTACTTC. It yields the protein CASSRPRVGLETQYF.

The DNA for the CDR3 is TGTGCCAGCAGGACCGGGATTGGGGCTGGCTACACCTTC. Translation gives CASRTGIGAGYTF. V is TRBV6-2 or TRBV6-3 and J is TRBJ1-2, with D perhaps matching TRBD1 (5 bases). Between the trimmed V and J ends, which lost 6 bases and 7 bases, there was a span of 15 bases. Germline loops: CDR1 MNHEY, CDR2 SVGEGT. The CDR3 is 13 residues long.

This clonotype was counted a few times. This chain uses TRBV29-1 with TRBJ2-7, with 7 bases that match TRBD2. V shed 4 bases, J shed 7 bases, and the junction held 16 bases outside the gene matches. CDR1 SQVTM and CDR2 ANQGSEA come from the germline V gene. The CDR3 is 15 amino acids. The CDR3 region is CSVAPLALGPQEQYF. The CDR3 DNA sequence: TGCAGCGTTGCTCCACTAGCGCTGGGTCCCCAAGAGCAGTACTTC.

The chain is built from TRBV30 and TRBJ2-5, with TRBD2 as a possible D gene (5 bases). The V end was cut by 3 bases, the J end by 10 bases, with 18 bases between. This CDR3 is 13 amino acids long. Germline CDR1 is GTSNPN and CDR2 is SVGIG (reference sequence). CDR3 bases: TGTGCCTGGAGGACGGCTAACACGGGGAGCCAGTACTTC. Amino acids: CAWRTANTGSQYF.

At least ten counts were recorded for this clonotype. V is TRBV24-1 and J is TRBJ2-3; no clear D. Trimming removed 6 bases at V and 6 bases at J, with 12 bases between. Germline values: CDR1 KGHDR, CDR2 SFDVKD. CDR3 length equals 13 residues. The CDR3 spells CATSNYWADTQYF. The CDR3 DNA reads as TGTGCCACCAGTAACTACTGGGCGGATACGCAGTATTTT.

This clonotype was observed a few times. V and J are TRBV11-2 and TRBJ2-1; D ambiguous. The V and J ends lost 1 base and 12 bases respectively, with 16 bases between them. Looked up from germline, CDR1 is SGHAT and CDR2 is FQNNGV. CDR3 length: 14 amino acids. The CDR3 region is CASSLGAVFDSQFF. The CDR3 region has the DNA TGTGCCAGCAGCTTAGGGGCGGTGTTCGATTCGCAGTTCTTC.

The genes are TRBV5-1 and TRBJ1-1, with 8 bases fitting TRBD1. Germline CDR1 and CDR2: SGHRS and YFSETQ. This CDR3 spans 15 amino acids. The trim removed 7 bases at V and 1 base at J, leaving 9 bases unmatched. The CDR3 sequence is CASPLDQGANTEAFF. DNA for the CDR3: TGCGCCAGCCCCCTAGATCAGGGGGCGAACACTGAAGCTTTCTTT.

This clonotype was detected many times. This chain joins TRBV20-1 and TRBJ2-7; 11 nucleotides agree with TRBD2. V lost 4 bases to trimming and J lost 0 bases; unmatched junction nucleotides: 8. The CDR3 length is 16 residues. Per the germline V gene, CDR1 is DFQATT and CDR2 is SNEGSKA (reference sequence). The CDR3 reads CSATPPLAGGSYEQYF. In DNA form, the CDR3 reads TGCAGTGCTACTCCTCCTCTAGCGGGAGGCTCCTACGAGCAGTACTTC.

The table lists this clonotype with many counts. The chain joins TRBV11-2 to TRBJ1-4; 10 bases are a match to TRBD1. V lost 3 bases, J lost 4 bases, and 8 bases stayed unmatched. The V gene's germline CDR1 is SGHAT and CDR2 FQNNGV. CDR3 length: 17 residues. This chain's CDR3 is CASSLRRGQGNNEKLFF. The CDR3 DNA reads TGTGCCAGCAGCTTGCGACGGGGACAGGGGAATAATGAAAAACTGTTTTTT.

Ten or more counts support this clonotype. The CDR3 spells CASSLLAGVVPDTQYF. In DNA, the CDR3 is TGTGCCAGCAGCTTACTAGCGGGGGTTGTCCCAGATACGCAGTATTTT. The genes are TRBV7-2 and TRBJ2-3, with 10 bases that match TRBD2. Germline V CDR1 and CDR2: SGHTA, FQGNSA. This CDR3 is 16 amino acids long. Trimming removed 2 bases from V and 4 bases from J; junction bases left unmatched: 6.

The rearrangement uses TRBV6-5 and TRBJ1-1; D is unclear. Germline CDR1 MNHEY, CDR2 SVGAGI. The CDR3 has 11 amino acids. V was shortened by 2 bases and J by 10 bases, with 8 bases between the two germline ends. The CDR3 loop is CASSYVGRAFF. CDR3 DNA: TGTGCCAGCAGTTACGTGGGTCGAGCTTTCTTT.

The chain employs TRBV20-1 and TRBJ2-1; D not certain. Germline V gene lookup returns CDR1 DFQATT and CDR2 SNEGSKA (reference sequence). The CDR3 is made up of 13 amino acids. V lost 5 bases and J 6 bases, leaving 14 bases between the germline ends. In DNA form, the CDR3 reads TGCAGTGCTCCCCGGCCCTACGGCAATGAGCAGTTCTTC. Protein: CSAPRPYGNEQFF.

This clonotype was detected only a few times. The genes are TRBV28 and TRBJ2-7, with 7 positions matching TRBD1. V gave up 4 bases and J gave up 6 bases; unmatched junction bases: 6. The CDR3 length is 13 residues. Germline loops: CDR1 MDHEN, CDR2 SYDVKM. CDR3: CASSSDRVGEQYF. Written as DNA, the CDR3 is TGTGCCAGCAGTTCAGACAGGGTCGGCGAGCAGTACTTC. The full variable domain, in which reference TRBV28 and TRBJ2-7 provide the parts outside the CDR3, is DVKVTQSSRYLVKRTGEKVFLECVQDMDHENMFWYRQDPGLGLRLIYFSYDVKMKEKGDIPEGYSVSREKKERFSLILESASTNQTSMYLCASSSDRVGEQYFGPGTRLTVT.

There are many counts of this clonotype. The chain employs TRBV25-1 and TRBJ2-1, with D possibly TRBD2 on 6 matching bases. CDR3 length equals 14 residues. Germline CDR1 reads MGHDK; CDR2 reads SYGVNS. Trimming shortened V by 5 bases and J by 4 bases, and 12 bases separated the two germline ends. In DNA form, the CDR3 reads TGTGCCAGCAGTCTATCCGGGGGTTACAATGAGCAGTTCTTC. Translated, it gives CASSLSGGYNEQFF.

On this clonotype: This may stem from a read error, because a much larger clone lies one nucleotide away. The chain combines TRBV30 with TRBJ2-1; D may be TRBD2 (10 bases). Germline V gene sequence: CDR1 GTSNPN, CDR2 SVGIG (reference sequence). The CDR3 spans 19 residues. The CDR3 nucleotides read TGTTCCTGGAGTACTTGGACAGGGGAACAGCGGGAGGGCCGCAATGAGCAGTTCTTC. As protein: CSWSTWTGEQREGRNEQFF.

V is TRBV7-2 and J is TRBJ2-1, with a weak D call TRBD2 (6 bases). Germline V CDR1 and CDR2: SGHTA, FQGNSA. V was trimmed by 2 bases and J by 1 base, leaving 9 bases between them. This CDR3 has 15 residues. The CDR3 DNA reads TGTGCCAGCAGCTTAAGGGCGGGATCCTACAATGAGCAGTTCTTC. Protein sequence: CASSLRAGSYNEQFF. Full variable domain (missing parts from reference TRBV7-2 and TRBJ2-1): GAGVSQSPSNKVTEKGKDVELRCDPISGHTALYWYRQSLGQGLEFLIYFQGNSAPDKSGLPSDRFSAERTGGSVSTLTIQRTQQEDSAVYLCASSLRAGSYNEQFFGPGTRLTVL.

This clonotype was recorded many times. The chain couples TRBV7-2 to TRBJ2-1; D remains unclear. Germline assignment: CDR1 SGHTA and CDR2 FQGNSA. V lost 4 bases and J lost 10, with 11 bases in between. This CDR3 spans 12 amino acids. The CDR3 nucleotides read TGTGCCAGCAGCTCGTCTAGAGGCGAGCAGTTCTTC. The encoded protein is CASSSSRGEQFF.

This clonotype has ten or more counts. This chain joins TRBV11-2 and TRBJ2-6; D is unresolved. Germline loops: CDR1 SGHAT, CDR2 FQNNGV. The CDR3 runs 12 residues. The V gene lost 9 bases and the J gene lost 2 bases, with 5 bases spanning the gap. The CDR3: CASKTGANVLTF. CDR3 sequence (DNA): TGTGCCAGTAAAACTGGGGCCAACGTCCTGACTTTC.

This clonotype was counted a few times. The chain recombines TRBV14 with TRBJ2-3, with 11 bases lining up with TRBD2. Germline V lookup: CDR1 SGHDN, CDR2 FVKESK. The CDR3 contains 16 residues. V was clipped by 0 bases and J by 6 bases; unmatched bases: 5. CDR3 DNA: TGTGCCAGCAGCCAAGAAACCCTAGCGGGGGGTGATACGCAGTATTTT. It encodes CASSQETLAGGDTQYF.